The 15 T cell receptor beta chains in this list originate from one sample, sequenced in a study of cytotoxic CD8 clonotypes in ibrutinib-treated CLL (dated by TCRdb to 2020 to 2022). In the paper's terms, the time point label means: progressive disease on ibrutinib. The library was produced with the immunoSEQ multiplex PCR assay. Sourced from immuneACCESS, this table was stored by TCRdb with only in-frame sequences that have V and J called. A share of the clones is absent; for the studies checked, an unresolved V gene accounts for under half, and the remainder has no known explanation. The sample data list approximately 280,000 clones, and 76% of these were observed just once. 5.6% of the sample is held by the ten biggest clonotypes. Here the sequenced sample was PBMCs, taken at disease progression, from a patient treated with ibrutinib. The receptors here all came from a human donor with chronic lymphocytic leukemia.

The chain joins TRBV19 to TRBJ2-5; 9 bases line up with TRBD2. Germline CDR1 and CDR2: LNHDA and SQIVND (reference sequence). V dropped 1 base and J dropped 2; count of bases not matched to a gene: 14. The CDR3 has 19 amino acids. Here the CDR3 DNA reads TGTGCCAGTAGTATAGTCACAGGCGGGGTAGCGGGAGTTCAAGAGACCCAGTACTTC. It translates to CASSIVTGGVAGVQETQYF.

The chain couples TRBV27 to TRBJ1-5, with D uncertain. Germline assignment: CDR1 MNHEY and CDR2 SMNVEV (reference sequence). The V gene lost 1 base and the J gene lost 6 bases, with 13 bases spanning the gap. The CDR3 consists of 15 residues. The CDR3 DNA sequence: TGTGCCAGCAGTTTATTGGGTATGGATAGTCAGCCCCAGCATTTT. This sequence encodes CASSLLGMDSQPQHF.

Worth noting for this clone: Other DNA variants within this sample encode the same CDR3. The chain links TRBV5-1 to TRBJ2-3, with unresolved D. V lost 2 bases and J lost 0, with 1 base in between. The germline gives CDR1 SGHRS, CDR2 YFSETQ. There are 12 residues in the CDR3. In DNA form, the CDR3 reads TGCGCCAGCAGCTTAAGCACAGATACGCAGTATTTT. This codes for CASSLSTDTQYF.

V is TRBV6-5 and J is TRBJ2-3; 14 nucleotides agree with TRBD2. The CDR3 totals 15 residues. V trimming: 6 bases; J trimming: 8 bases; junction bases outside the gene matches: 7. CDR1 and CDR2 from the germline V gene are MNHEY and SVGAGI. In DNA form, the CDR3 reads TGTGCCAGCAGCCCAGGGACTAGCGGGAGTGGTACGCAGTATTTT. It is translated as CASSPGTSGSGTQYF.

The rearrangement uses TRBV18 and TRBJ1-4, with D uncertain. V lost 6 bases and J lost 7, with 9 bases in between. Germline loops: CDR1 KGHSH, CDR2 LQKENI. CDR3 length: 12 residues. The CDR3 region has the DNA TGTGCCAGCTCTACGGGCAGTGAAAAACTGTTTTTT. This sequence encodes CASSTGSEKLFF.

This chain uses TRBV7-6 with TRBJ2-7, with 7 bases that match TRBD1. The germline CDR1 and CDR2 sequences are SGHVS and FNYEAQ. V shed 0 bases, J shed 2 bases, and the junction held 7 bases outside the gene matches. The CDR3 totals 16 residues. The CDR3 DNA reads as TGTGCCAGCAGCTTAGCAGGGGGCGCAGGAACCTACGAGCAGTACTTC. This encodes CASSLAGGAGTYEQYF.

This chain joins TRBV2 and TRBJ2-3; 7 nucleotides line up with TRBD1. The CDR3 totals 17 residues. J was trimmed by 0 bases and V by 6 bases; bases with no gene match: 12. Germline assignment: CDR1 SNHLY and CDR2 FYNNEI. Here the CDR3 DNA reads TGTGCCAGCAGCCAAACGCCCACAGGGGTCAGCACAGATACGCAGTATTTT. This gives the protein CASSQTPTGVSTDTQYF.

The V call is TRBV27, the J call TRBJ2-5, with D unresolved. CDR3 length: 14 residues. The ends were cut back, 5 bases at V and 5 bases at J, with 15 bases in the middle. The germline CDR1 and CDR2 sequences are MNHEY and SMNVEV (reference sequence). The CDR3 loop is CASSTIPGVETQYF. The DNA for the CDR3 is TGTGCCAGCAGTACTATCCCCGGAGTCGAGACCCAGTACTTC.

The V and J genes are TRBV29-1 and TRBJ2-3; possibly TRBD1 for D (6 bases). The CDR3 is 16 residues long. Between the trimmed V and J ends, which lost 2 bases and 2 bases, there was a span of 17 bases. Germline lookup yields CDR1 SQVTM and CDR2 ANQGSEA. CDR3 nucleotide sequence: TGCAGCGTTGAAAGTAGAGTGGCAGGGGACACAGATACGCAGTATTTT. Translation: CSVESRVAGDTDTQYF.

The CDR3 protein is CAIRGSGTNTGELFF. The CDR3 coding sequence is TGTGCCATCAGGGGTAGCGGGACGAACACCGGGGAGCTGTTTTTT. The chain links TRBV10-3 to TRBJ2-2; 8 positions match TRBD2. Germline trimming cut 6 bases from V and 0 bases from J; bases unmatched to any gene: 3. Germline CDR1 ENHRY, CDR2 SYGVKD. The CDR3 covers 15 residues.

The chain recombines TRBV7-2 with TRBJ2-7; 13 positions agree with TRBD2. CDR3 size: 15 residues. Germline lookup yields CDR1 SGHTA and CDR2 FQGNSA. V lost 5 bases to trimming and J lost 4 bases; unmatched junction nucleotides: 5. The CDR3 region has the DNA TGTGCCAGCAGCCCTGGACTAGCGGGAGCATACGAGCAGTACTTC. It codes for CASSPGLAGAYEQYF.

This clone came up a few times. Here the CDR3 reads CASSIWGSGNTIYF. As DNA, the CDR3 is TGTGCCAGTAGTATATGGGGATCTGGAAACACCATATATTTT. The chain carries TRBV19 and TRBJ1-3, with D unclear. The V gene lost 2 bases and the J gene lost 1 base, with 6 bases spanning the gap. The CDR3 runs to 14 residues. Germline V gene data show CDR1 as LNHDA and CDR2 as SQIVND (reference sequence).

In its sample, this clone was seen once. This chain uses TRBV11-3 with TRBJ2-3; TRBD2 matches at 8 bases. Germline CDR1 SGHNT, CDR2 YENEEA. With V trimmed by 1 base and J by 5 bases, 5 bases remained unmatched. CDR3 length: 15 amino acids. The chain's CDR3 is CASSLGGRPRDTQYF. CDR3 nucleotides: TGTGCCAGCAGCTTAGGCGGGAGGCCCCGAGATACGCAGTATTTT.

V usage is TRBV13 and J usage is TRBJ2-7, with 8 bases lining up with TRBD1. The CDR3 contains 13 residues. Germline V gene data show CDR1 as PRHDT and CDR2 as FYEKMQ (reference sequence). The V gene end was trimmed by 5 bases and the J gene end by 6 bases; junction bases not matched to a gene: 6. CDR3 DNA sequence: TGTGCCAGCAGCGCGGACAGGGTGGGCGAGCAGTACTTC. It specifies CASSADRVGEQYF.

V and J are TRBV10-3 and TRBJ2-7, with D possibly matching TRBD2 (5 bases). V shed 0 bases and J shed 7 bases, with 19 bases lying between them. This CDR3 is built from 16 residues. Germline CDR1 and CDR2: ENHRY and SYGVKD. The CDR3 coding sequence is TGTGCCATCAGTGAGTCGGAGGCTAATTACTACGATGAGCAGTACTTC. Encoded protein: CAISESEANYYDEQYF.